The next 17 T cell receptor beta chains were all read from a single sample in a study of T cell responses to AZD1222 COVID-19 vaccine. Libraries were prepared by immunoSEQ multiplex PCR; TCRdb keeps only in-frame clonotypes and omits some of them. The sample holds approximately 130,000 clones, roughly nine tenths seen once. Sequences were derived from peripheral blood, sampled 28 days after the second AZD1222 dose. The receptors stem from an adult who received the AZD1222 COVID-19 vaccine.

The chain employs TRBV7-9 and TRBJ1-2; D unclear. Germline values: CDR1 SEHNR, CDR2 FQNEAQ (reference sequence). This CDR3 has 16 amino acids. Trimming took off 0 bases at V and 8 bases at J, with 19 bases between the two ends. DNA for the CDR3: TGTGCCAGCAGCTTAGCGGACCGTAAGAAACCAAGGGGCTACACCTTC. This codes for CASSLADRKKPRGYTF.

The chain carries TRBV20-1 and TRBJ1-1; TRBD1 matches at 7 bases. CDR1 is DFQATT, CDR2 SNEGSKA, per germline (reference sequence). The CDR3 extends over 10 amino acids. Here the CDR3 reads CRAGGIEAFF. CDR3 coding DNA: TGCAGAGCAGGGGGAATTGAAGCTTTCTTT.

This clone was found a few times. The V call is TRBV4-1, the J call TRBJ1-5; no definite D call. V lost 0 bases and J 0 bases, leaving 9 bases between the germline ends. CDR1 is MGHRA and CDR2 is YSYEKL in the germline V gene. CDR3 length: 16 residues. The CDR3 loop is CASSQDWRNSNQPQHF. CDR3 in DNA: TGCGCCAGCAGCCAAGATTGGAGGAATAGCAATCAGCCCCAGCATTTT.

The count of this clone is one. The genes are TRBV3-1 (or the pseudogene TRBV3-2) and TRBJ1-5, with TRBD1 as a possible D gene (6 bases). The germline V and J ends were trimmed by 0 bases and 6 bases, with 12 bases remaining between them. Germline V gene data show CDR1 as LGHDT and CDR2 as YNNKEL (reference sequence). The CDR3 has 15 amino acids. CDR3 loop: CASSQDTGYGQPQHF. The CDR3, as DNA: TGTGCCAGCAGCCAAGATACAGGGTACGGTCAGCCCCAGCATTTT.

The DNA for the CDR3 is TGTGCCAGCTCCCGCGACAGGGTTGGTTCGCGCGAGCAGTACTTC. It encodes CASSRDRVGSREQYF. The J gene is TRBJ2-7, the V gene TRBV18; 7 bases agree with TRBD1. The V segment lost 6 bases and the J segment 6 bases; nucleotides outside the gene matches: 14. Germline V gives CDR1 KGHSH, CDR2 LQKENI. This CDR3 spans 15 amino acids.

This clone was observed a single time. The chain has TRBV9 and TRBJ2-2; no reliable D call. Trimming took 0 bases from V and 1 from J, leaving 10 bases between them. The CDR3 extends over 16 amino acids. Germline V gene data show CDR1 as SGDLS and CDR2 as YYNGEE. The CDR3 sequence is CASSVERTGNTGELFF. Here the CDR3 DNA reads TGTGCCAGCAGCGTAGAGAGGACGGGGAACACCGGGGAGCTGTTTTTT. Full variable domain (rest looked up from reference TRBV9 and TRBJ2-2): DSGVTQTPKHLITATGQRVTLRCSPRSGDLSVYWYQQSLDQGLQFLIQYYNGEERAKGNILERFSAQQFPDLHSELNLSSLELGDSALYFCASSVERTGNTGELFFGEGSRLTVL.

The rearrangement uses TRBV4-2 and TRBJ2-1; 11 nucleotides match TRBD2. The V gene's germline CDR1 is LGHNA and CDR2 YNFKEQ. There are 19 residues in the CDR3. J lost 1 base, V lost 1 base, and 9 bases had no gene match. The CDR3 sequence: CASSQGFDSGRASYNEQFF. CDR3 nucleotides: TGTGCCAGCAGCCAAGGTTTTGATAGCGGGAGGGCATCCTACAATGAGCAGTTCTTC.

The CDR3 bases are TGTGCCACGTCAGGAAACTATAATTCACCCCTCCACTTT. It yields the protein CATSGNYNSPLHF. The chain uses TRBV19 and TRBJ1-6; D is undetermined. V lost 10 bases, J lost 3 bases, and 10 bases lay in between. The CDR3 extends over 13 amino acids. Germline values: CDR1 LNHDA, CDR2 SQIVND (reference sequence).

The V and J genes are TRBV7-9 and TRBJ2-6; weak D call: TRBD2 (5 bases). V was clipped by 6 bases and J by 0 bases, with 21 bases between them. The CDR3 is 19 amino acids. Germline lookup yields CDR1 SEHNR and CDR2 FQNEAQ (reference sequence). CDR3 loop: CASRNSRAETFSGANVLTF. CDR3 nucleotides: TGTGCCAGCAGGAATTCCCGAGCGGAAACCTTCTCTGGGGCCAACGTCCTGACTTTC.

For the CDR3, the DNA is TGTGCCAGCAGCGTAGGTTCGGTAGCGGGAGATGAGCAGTTCTTC. It specifies CASSVGSVAGDEQFF. The J gene is TRBJ2-1, the V gene TRBV9; the match to TRBD2 covers 9 bases. V lost 0 bases to trimming and J lost 8 bases; unmatched junction nucleotides: 6. CDR3 length: 15 residues. Germline V lookup: CDR1 SGDLS, CDR2 YYNGEE.

The chain couples TRBV11-2 to TRBJ1-3, with D possibly being TRBD1 (5 bases). This CDR3 is built from 17 residues. The V and J ends lost 3 bases and 1 base respectively, with 16 bases between them. Germline lookup yields CDR1 SGHAT and CDR2 FQNNGV. DNA for the CDR3: TGTGCCAGCAGCTTTCATCGGGCCGGGGGATCTGGAAACACCATATATTTT. Protein: CASSFHRAGGSGNTIYF.

The rearrangement uses TRBV14 and TRBJ1-2; D remains ambiguous. Deletions cut 0 bases from V and 4 bases from J, with 12 bases between. Per germline, CDR1 SGHDN and CDR2 FVKESK. The CDR3 runs 15 residues. The CDR3, as DNA: TGTGCCAGCAGCCAAGATTTTGGGAGCCCCTATGGCTACACCTTC. Its protein product is CASSQDFGSPYGYTF.

The chain carries TRBV7-9 and TRBJ1-1, with 8 bases fitting TRBD1. Germline V lookup: CDR1 SEHNR, CDR2 FQNEAQ (reference sequence). The CDR3 runs to 15 residues. V was pared by 0 bases and J by 4 bases, with 4 bases of the junction left unmatched. The chain's CDR3 is CASSLARGQATEAFF. In DNA form, the CDR3 reads TGTGCCAGCAGCTTAGCCAGGGGGCAGGCCACTGAAGCTTTCTTT.

The chain has TRBV3-1 (or the pseudogene TRBV3-2) and TRBJ1-2; 8 nucleotides match TRBD1. The CDR3 has 15 amino acids. V was pared by 4 bases and J by 11 bases, with 15 bases of the junction left unmatched. Germline V lookup: CDR1 LGHDT, CDR2 YNNKEL (reference sequence). DNA of the CDR3: TGTGCCAGCAGCCTAGACGAAAGACAGGGGACTGGGTACACCTTC. This codes for CASSLDERQGTGYTF.

The chain has TRBV7-2 and TRBJ1-3; no firm D call. CDR3 length equals 13 residues. V lost 5 bases and J lost 0, with 5 bases in between. Germline CDR1 and CDR2: SGHTA and FQGNSA. The CDR3 DNA reads as TGTGCCAGCAGCGTGGACTCTGGAAACACCATATATTTT. The encoded protein is CASSVDSGNTIYF. Using reference TRBV7-2 and TRBJ1-3 for the parts outside the CDR3, the full variable domain is GAGVSQSPSNKVTEKGKDVELRCDPISGHTALYWYRQSLGQGLEFLIYFQGNSAPDKSGLPSDRFSAERTGGSVSTLTIQRTQQEDSAVYLCASSVDSGNTIYFGEGSWLTVV.

The chain couples TRBV7-9 to TRBJ1-5; unclear D gene. In germline, CDR1 is SEHNR, CDR2 FQNEAQ (reference sequence). With 10 bases removed from V and 2 bases from J, the gap between germline ends came to 15 bases. The CDR3 spans 14 residues. The CDR3 here is CATSDGVGNQPQHF. The CDR3 DNA follows: TGTGCCACTTCCGATGGGGTTGGCAATCAGCCCCAGCATTTT.

V gene TRBV4-3 combines with J gene TRBJ1-6; 11 positions agree with TRBD1. The CDR3 has 15 amino acids. The V gene's germline CDR1 is LGHNA and CDR2 YSLEER. V shed 6 bases and J 7 bases; nucleotides not matched to a gene: 5. CDR3 sequence reads: CASRLRDRGNSPLHF. CDR3 in DNA: TGCGCCAGCAGACTTCGGGACAGGGGGAATTCACCCCTCCACTTT.